These 30 T cell receptor beta chains originate from one sample sequenced in a study of a mutant IDH1 vaccine in newly diagnosed glioma (dated by TCRdb to the early 2020s). The sample's time point label, in plain terms: week 35, safety follow-up. Each vaccine dose, consisting of 300 ug of a 20-mer mutant IDH1 peptide in Montanide, was administered subcutaneously with topical imiquimod. The antigens these receptors bind are not known. Receptors were amplified or captured by the immunoSEQ multiplex PCR assay. As stored in TCRdb, this immuneACCESS dataset retains in-frame rearrangements with V and J assigned. A fraction of the clones does not appear; measured against another copy, unresolved V genes explain less than half of the discrepancy, and the remainder lacks a known reason. The sample records some 60,000 clones, about 90% of which are singletons. The leading ten clones occupy over 1.5% of the sample.

The starting material was PBMCs, obtained from a glioma patient whose treatment included an IDH1 peptide vaccine. The receptors stem from a man in his forties with glioma.

The rearrangement links TRBV7-2 to TRBJ2-7; 10 bases fit TRBD2. V shed 3 bases and J 0 bases; nucleotides not matched to a gene: 2. CDR1 is SGHTA, CDR2 FQGNSA, per germline. The CDR3 is 15 amino acids. The CDR3 loop reads CASSLRTSGSYEQYF. CDR3 sequence (DNA): TGTGCCAGCAGCTTGCGGACTAGCGGCTCCTACGAGCAGTACTTC. The full variable domain, rest sourced from reference TRBV7-2 and TRBJ2-7, is GAGVSQSPSNKVTEKGKDVELRCDPISGHTALYWYRQSLGQGLEFLIYFQGNSAPDKSGLPSDRFSAERTGGSVSTLTIQRTQQEDSAVYLCASSLRTSGSYEQYFGPGTRLTVT.

The chain employs TRBV5-5 and TRBJ2-7, with TRBD1 matching over 7 bases. The CDR3 has 15 residues. Germline V gene lookup returns CDR1 SGHKS and CDR2 YYEKEE (reference sequence). V dropped 3 bases and J dropped 5; count of bases not matched to a gene: 11. The CDR3 nucleotides are TGTGCCAGCAGCTCGACAGGGTTCAGGAGAAACGAGCAGTACTTC. It translates to CASSSTGFRRNEQYF.

This clone was observed a few times. The chain employs TRBV5-5 and TRBJ2-7; TRBD1 agrees at 9 bases. J gave up 1 base and V 3 bases, and 11 bases lay outside the gene matches. Germline lookup yields CDR1 SGHKS and CDR2 YYEKEE (reference sequence). This CDR3 has 17 residues. The CDR3 region is CASSSTSGTGRSYEQYF. Here the CDR3 DNA reads TGTGCCAGCAGCTCAACCTCCGGGACAGGGAGGTCCTACGAGCAGTACTTC.

The CDR3 coding sequence is TGTGCCAGTAGGTTGCAAGCTGGGGCCAACGTCCTGACTTTC. This encodes CASRLQAGANVLTF. The chain combines TRBV19 with TRBJ2-6; D remains ambiguous. CDR1 is LNHDA, CDR2 SQIVND, per germline (reference sequence). V dropped 6 bases and J dropped 2 bases, with 8 bases sitting between them. This CDR3 is 14 amino acids long.

This clone was seen just once. The V gene is TRBV15, the J gene TRBJ2-2, with 8 bases matching TRBD2. CDR3 length: 17 amino acids. The germline gives CDR1 LNHNV, CDR2 YYDKDF (reference sequence). V dropped 1 base and J dropped 1; count of bases not matched to a gene: 5. CDR3 DNA: TGTGCCACCAGCAGAGGAACGGGAGGGGAGAACACCGGGGAGCTGTTTTTT. Residues: CATSRGTGGENTGELFF.

DNA of the CDR3: TGCGCCAGCAGCTCGGGATACGGGGGCTCTAATGAAAAACTGTTTTTT. Translating gives CASSSGYGGSNEKLFF. The chain joins TRBV5-1 to TRBJ1-4; D is possibly TRBD1 (6 bases). The CDR3 has 16 residues. CDR1 is SGHRS and CDR2 is YFSETQ in the germline V gene. The germline V and J ends were trimmed by 3 bases and 3 bases, with 15 bases remaining between them.

The V and J genes are TRBV11-2 and TRBJ1-1; D ambiguous. Germline values: CDR1 SGHAT, CDR2 FQNNGV. The V end was cut by 1 base, the J end by 8 bases, with 8 bases between. The CDR3 has 12 amino acids. The CDR3 here is CASSLGVAEAFF. The CDR3 DNA follows: TGTGCCAGCAGCTTAGGGGTGGCAGAAGCTTTCTTT. Using reference TRBV11-2 and TRBJ1-1 for the parts outside the CDR3, the full variable domain is EAGVAQSPRYKIIEKRQSVAFWCNPISGHATLYWYQQILGQGPKLLIQFQNNGVVDDSQLPKDRFSAERLKGVDSTLKIQPAKLEDSAVYLCASSLGVAEAFFGQGTRLTVV.

This clone has just a few counts. The chain couples TRBV9 to TRBJ1-1; D is ambiguous. CDR3 size: 13 residues. The germline gives CDR1 SGDLS, CDR2 YYNGEE. V was trimmed by 1 base and J by 5 bases, leaving 9 bases between them. The CDR3 sequence is CASSVRVGTEAFF. CDR3 sequence (DNA): TGTGCCAGCAGCGTAAGGGTGGGGACTGAAGCTTTCTTT. The full variable domain, with the rest looked up from reference TRBV9 and TRBJ1-1, is DSGVTQTPKHLITATGQRVTLRCSPRSGDLSVYWYQQSLDQGLQFLIQYYNGEERAKGNILERFSAQQFPDLHSELNLSSLELGDSALYFCASSVRVGTEAFFGQGTRLTVV.

The V call is TRBV20-1, the J call TRBJ1-1; no definite D call. Germline V gene sequence: CDR1 DFQATT, CDR2 SNEGSKA (reference sequence). The CDR3 contains 11 residues. V lost 3 bases and J 5 bases, leaving 7 bases between the germline ends. CDR3: CSASLRTEAFF. The CDR3 coding sequence is TGCAGTGCTAGCCTCCGTACTGAAGCTTTCTTT.

This sequence joins TRBV14 and TRBJ2-4; TRBD2 agrees at 12 bases. This CDR3 is 18 amino acids long. The V and J ends lost 6 bases and 3 bases, in that order; junction bases with no gene match: 12. Per germline, CDR1 SGHDN and CDR2 FVKESK. The CDR3 region has the DNA TGTGCCAGCAGTCCCGGAGGACTAGCGGGATATGGCAAAAACATTCAGTACTTC. Translating it yields CASSPGGLAGYGKNIQYF.

This sequence joins TRBV6-1 and TRBJ1-2; possibly TRBD1 for D (5 bases). The germline V and J ends were trimmed by 2 bases and 7 bases, with 14 bases remaining between them. CDR1 and CDR2 (germline): MNHNS, SASEGT. The CDR3 contains 14 residues. CDR3 loop: CASSERERGSGYTF. CDR3 DNA: TGTGCCAGCAGTGAAAGGGAGAGGGGCTCTGGCTACACCTTC.

This clone is a singleton in its sample. The genes are TRBV7-2 and TRBJ2-6, with D unclear. The V gene's germline CDR1 is SGHTA and CDR2 FQGNSA. V lost 7 bases and J lost 3, with 16 bases in between. This CDR3 is built from 16 residues. Here the CDR3 reads CASNPLGSIGANVLTF. The CDR3 bases are TGTGCCAGCAACCCCTTGGGGTCGATTGGGGCCAACGTCCTGACTTTC.

The rearrangement uses TRBV4-3 and TRBJ2-1; TRBD2 might be the D (5 bases). V lost 1 base to trimming and J lost 9 bases, with 10 bases between them. CDR1 is LGHNA and CDR2 is YSLEER in the germline V gene. This CDR3 is built from 13 residues. CDR3 in DNA: TGCGCCAGCAGCCAAGGGGTTGGGAGTGAGCAGTTCTTC. It translates to CASSQGVGSEQFF.

This sequence joins TRBV7-2 and TRBJ2-7, with 10 bases aligning to TRBD2. Germline loops: CDR1 SGHTA, CDR2 FQGNSA. Trimming removed 1 base from V and 0 bases from J; junction bases left unmatched: 6. This CDR3 is built from 17 residues. The CDR3 reads CASSLEWASGSSYEQYF. CDR3 DNA sequence: TGTGCCAGCAGCTTAGAGTGGGCTAGCGGGAGCTCCTACGAGCAGTACTTC.

The rearrangement links TRBV19 to TRBJ2-1; 9 nucleotides agree with TRBD2. From germline, CDR1 is LNHDA and CDR2 SQIVND (reference sequence). CDR3 length equals 13 residues. The V and J ends lost 5 bases and 8 bases, in that order; junction bases with no gene match: 4. CDR3 DNA sequence: TGTGCCAGTAGTCCCGGGACTAGCCATGAGCAGTTCTTC. Encoded protein: CASSPGTSHEQFF.

In this sample, this clone turned up a few times. The CDR3 DNA is TGTGCCAGCAGAGGGATGGGGGCAGAGGGCACTGAAGCTTTCTTT. Its translation is CASRGMGAEGTEAFF. The chain employs TRBV2 and TRBJ1-1; TRBD1 might be the D (6 bases). Trimming stripped 6 bases from V and 4 bases from J, with 18 bases between. Germline V gene lookup returns CDR1 SNHLY and CDR2 FYNNEI. The CDR3 is 15 residues long.

V usage is TRBV7-6 and J usage is TRBJ1-3; D is uncertain. The ends were cut back, 5 bases at V and 2 bases at J, with 7 bases in the middle. This CDR3 has 13 residues. Germline lookup yields CDR1 SGHVS and CDR2 FNYEAQ. The CDR3 sequence is CASSVQTGNTIYF. CDR3 sequence (DNA): TGTGCCAGCAGCGTTCAGACTGGAAACACCATATATTTT. The full variable domain, rest sourced from reference TRBV7-6 and TRBJ1-3, is GAGVSQSPRYKVTKRGQDVALRCDPISGHVSLYWYRQALGQGPEFLTYFNYEAQQDKSGLPNDRFSAERPEGSISTLTIQRTEQRDSAMYRCASSVQTGNTIYFGEGSWLTVV.

The V gene is TRBV9, the J gene TRBJ2-7, with D unresolved. V gave up 3 bases and J gave up 7 bases, with 8 bases separating them. The CDR3 is 11 residues long. Germline V CDR1 and CDR2: SGDLS, YYNGEE. The CDR3 nucleotides are TGTGCCAGCAGCGGCGATGCGGAGCAGTACTTC. It is translated as CASSGDAEQYF.

V is TRBV11-3 and J is TRBJ2-3; D not resolved. The V end lost 5 bases, the J end lost 4 bases, and 10 bases lay between the germline ends. The CDR3 is made up of 13 amino acids. Germline V gives CDR1 SGHNT, CDR2 YENEEA. The CDR3 sequence is CASSPYGSDTQYF. CDR3 DNA sequence: TGTGCCAGCAGCCCCTACGGGTCAGATACGCAGTATTTT.

This chain connects TRBV5-4 to TRBJ2-5; 12 nucleotides agree with TRBD2. CDR3 length: 14 amino acids. Germline CDR1 and CDR2: SGHNT and YYREEE (reference sequence). With 3 bases clipped from V and 5 bases from J, the junction kept 2 bases outside the gene matches. The CDR3 DNA is TGTGCCAGCAGCTCAGGACTAGCGGGGGAGACCCAGTACTTC. Protein sequence: CASSSGLAGETQYF.

CDR3 nucleotides: TGTGCCAGCTCAGGATCGACAGGGATGGCCTCCTATGGCTACACCTTC. It is translated as CASSGSTGMASYGYTF. The genes are TRBV18 and TRBJ1-2, with TRBD1 matching 7 bases. From germline, CDR1 is KGHSH and CDR2 LQKENI. This CDR3 comprises 16 residues. V shed 5 bases, J shed 4 bases, and the junction held 13 bases outside the gene matches.

The chain recombines TRBV7-9 with TRBJ2-7, with TRBD2 identical over 8 bases. The CDR3 consists of 16 residues. V lost 5 bases and J lost 6; bases outside the gene matches: 15. CDR1 SEHNR and CDR2 FQNEAQ come from the germline V gene (reference sequence). CDR3 loop: CASSPTSGLAIGEQYF. CDR3 sequence (DNA): TGTGCCAGCAGCCCAACTAGCGGTCTAGCTATTGGCGAGCAGTACTTC.

The V and J genes are TRBV27 and TRBJ2-1, with D possibly matching TRBD2 (5 bases). Germline CDR1 and CDR2: MNHEY and SMNVEV (reference sequence). The CDR3 has 12 residues. V was pared by 3 bases and J by 9 bases, with 9 bases between. The CDR3 nucleotides are TGTGCCAGCAGTTTTAGCGAGTCTGAGCAGTTCTTC. As protein: CASSFSESEQFF.

This rearrangement joins TRBV4-1 to TRBJ2-1; 9 bases are a match to TRBD2. Germline CDR1 MGHRA, CDR2 YSYEKL. The length of the CDR3 is 16 residues. Trimming cost V 0 bases and J 5 bases; bases outside gene matches: 5. The CDR3 here is CASSQEKAGGDNEQFF. In DNA, the CDR3 is TGCGCCAGCAGCCAAGAAAAAGCGGGAGGCGACAATGAGCAGTTCTTC.

The chain joins TRBV6-5 to TRBJ1-2, with 7 bases lining up with TRBD1. Germline V CDR1 and CDR2: MNHEY, SVGAGI. V was clipped by 2 bases and J by 4 bases; unmatched bases: 1. The CDR3 is 13 amino acids. The CDR3 DNA is TGTGCCAGCAGTTACAGACAGGGCTATGGCTACACCTTC. Its translation: CASSYRQGYGYTF.

The gene calls are TRBV9 and TRBJ1-2, with 11 positions matching TRBD1. From germline, CDR1 is SGDLS and CDR2 YYNGEE. The V and J ends lost 4 bases and 10 bases, in that order; junction bases with no gene match: 18. This CDR3 region has 17 residues. The CDR3 spells CASSSPGQGVGGGVYTF. CDR3 coding DNA: TGTGCCAGCAGCTCTCCGGGACAGGGGGTCGGGGGCGGCGTCTACACCTTC.

The CDR3 DNA sequence: TGCGCCAGCAGCTTGGTCCCGGGACAGGCTAGTGGCTACACCTTC. This gives the protein CASSLVPGQASGYTF. The chain has TRBV5-1 and TRBJ1-2; 8 bases align to TRBD1. Germline-derived CDR1 and CDR2 are SGHRS and YFSETQ. V lost 0 bases and J lost 7; bases outside the gene matches: 8. CDR3 length: 15 amino acids.

This sequence joins TRBV4-2 and TRBJ2-7, with TRBD2 matching over 9 bases. Germline V gene sequence: CDR1 LGHNA, CDR2 YNFKEQ. There are 17 residues in the CDR3. J gave up 5 bases and V 1 base, and 12 bases lay outside the gene matches. The CDR3 DNA reads TGTGCCAGCAGCCAAGCCTCCTTCGCGGGAGGGCCTGACGAGCAGTACTTC. This gives the protein CASSQASFAGGPDEQYF.

The CDR3 here is CASSYLGGNEQFF. CDR3 nucleotides: TGTGCCAGCAGTTACCTGGGAGGGAATGAGCAGTTCTTC. The chain is built from TRBV2 and TRBJ2-1; 7 bases line up with TRBD2. V dropped 5 bases and J dropped 7; count of bases not matched to a gene: 5. Germline lookup yields CDR1 SNHLY and CDR2 FYNNEI. This CDR3 is 13 amino acids long.

The chain employs TRBV5-1 and TRBJ2-1, with 12 bases lining up with TRBD1. Germline CDR1 reads SGHRS; CDR2 reads YFSETQ. Trimming cost V 7 bases and J 8 bases; bases outside gene matches: 7. The CDR3 spans 14 residues. In DNA form, the CDR3 reads TGCGCCAGCTATGACGGGACAGGGGGCCATGAGCAGTTCTTC. Residues: CASYDGTGGHEQFF.